The clone carrying this T cell receptor beta chain was recorded many times. The record originates from a study of read filtering for tumor transcriptome and immune sequencing. The library was built from roughly 400 ng RNA with molecular barcoded adaptors for alpha/delta and beta/gamma chains. TCRdb reprocessed the reads with MiXCR, giving one entry per CDR3 protein. The sample holds 25,000 to 35,000 distinct CDR3 sequences, roughly 18% seen once. The material sequenced was a population of CD138-negative cells sorted from bone marrow. This sequence originates from a donor at least 40 years old with multiple myeloma.

The CDR3, as DNA: TGTGCCAGCTCACCACGATCCCAGGCCGTGGGTCAGTACTTC. Its protein is CASSPRSQAVGQYF. The gene calls are TRBV18 and TRBJ2-4; D remains ambiguous. The CDR3 totals 14 residues. Trimming took 1 base from V and 12 from J, leaving 16 bases between them. The V gene's germline CDR1 is KGHSH and CDR2 LQKENI.